The T cell receptor beta chain described here comes from a study of cytomegalovirus exposure and HLA in healthy donors. As for the study in general: The study's early data release held some 85 million unique TCRs from HLA-typed donors. Findings and caveats of the study: In all likelihood, a cluster of highly shared sequence variants was a sequencing artifact.

The CDR3 consists of 12 residues. The V and J ends lost 5 bases and 3 bases respectively, with 9 bases between them. Germline V gives CDR1 SGHRS, CDR2 YFSETQ. Everyone who donated was a healthy bone marrow donor. Points on this clone: Antigen unknown.

PCR was performed using 60 Vbeta and 13 Jbeta primers. The method was immunoSEQ multiplex PCR; TCRdb's version includes in-frame clones alone and lacks a portion of them. The data hold over 90,000 clones, with around 81% observed a single time. This chain joins TRBV5-1 and TRBJ2-7; possibly TRBD2 for D (5 bases). The receptor was isolated from a middle-aged man in good health and CMV-seropositive. Sequencing was performed on PBMCs. This chain's CDR3 is CASRQEGYEQYF. The CDR3 nucleotides read TGCGCCAGCAGACAAGAGGGCTACGAGCAGTACTTC. The whole variable domain, filled in from reference TRBV5-1 and TRBJ2-7, reads KAGVTQTPRYLIKTRGQQVTLSCSPISGHRSVSWYQQTPGQGLQFLFEYFSETQRNKGNFPGRFSGRQFSNSRSEMNVSTLELGDSALYLCASRQEGYEQYFGPGTRLTVT.